The T cell receptor (beta chain) under discussion was sequenced for a study of T cell repertoires in cytomegalovirus infection (dated by TCRdb to the late 2010s). In the study overall: Peptide stimulations targeted recently identified HLA-C-restricted CMV epitopes, whose presentation resists viral immunomodulation, together with well-studied HLA-B-restricted epitopes. Because public TCR beta signatures pointed to carriage of CMV infection together with the matching HLA type, the HLA type of each donor mattered for the analysis.

The label giving this sample's treatment or condition can be read as: in vitro stimulation with specific CMV peptide epitopes to enrich CMV-specific T cells. This clonotype appeared a few times. It has no known antigen specificity. Base qualities are not recorded, but no much larger clone differs from it by a single base. Sequencing was carried out with an Illumina HiSeq 1500. TCRdb itself trimmed the public reads at Q25 with fastp, ran MiXCR and retained productive beta chains. For every CDR3 protein sequence, its rows merge into one entry that carries the most common genes and DNA. The sample table lists roughly 200,000 distinct CDR3 sequences, 38% of them with a count of one. The ten top clones hold approximately 59% of the sample. Overall study results and their limits: In both this cohort and an independent cohort of some 350 donors, the cumulative frequency of public TCR beta family members distinguished carriers of CMV infection plus the relevant HLA type. In the ex vivo response, HLA-C-restricted CMV-specific TCR beta clonotypes were dominant, and in two of eight donors the single most frequent clonotype came from this HLA-C-restricted group.

The sample in question was CD8+ T cells from cultured PBMCs, obtained from culture after CMV antigen stimulation. This sequence was found in a human donor in good health (CMV status not recorded). Some clones in this sample may be carry-over from other donors' samples.

The CDR3 region: CASSFLPTSGGNTGELFF. Read as DNA, the sequence is TGTGCCAGCAGTTTCCTTCCGACTAGCGGGGGGAACACCGGGGAGCTGTTTTTT. The rearranged chain carries TRBV27 and TRBJ2-2, and 12 junction bases match TRBD2. The CDR3 spans 18 residues, from the cysteine through the phenylalanine. Here the CDR3 DNA is all that survives: 54 bases in frame from base 1. At the junction V is shortened by 3 bases and J by 1 base; bases outside the gene matches: 6. CDR1 is given as MNHEY and CDR2 as SMNVEV, both from the germline V gene (reference sequence).